The T cell receptor beta chain under discussion was sequenced for a study of tumor-infiltrating lymphocytes in primary liver carcinoma. Comment on this clonotype: Antigen unknown.

It was from about 21-30 mg of unsorted bulk tissue that RNA and DNA were co-extracted. The germline CDR1 and CDR2 sequences are SGHAT and FQNNGV. The CDR3 has 15 residues. Study-wide findings and caveats: The study found a significantly higher top-250-clone fraction in tumors than in blood (p = 0.039).

Making TCR beta cDNA involved around 540 ng total RNA and a constant-region primer. Three nested multiplex PCR rounds of slightly modified ARM-PCR generated TCR beta libraries. Investigators reported that the first two PCR rounds, at around 9 cycles each, used TRBV1-TRBV30 forward primers with a C-beta reverse primer. TCRdb itself ran the multiplex PCR reads through MiXCR, one entry per CDR3 protein. The sample lists 100,000 to 150,000 distinct CDR3 sequences; around 60% were seen once. This sequence was found in a woman aged 55-69 years with primary liver carcinoma and hepatitis B virus infection. This chain connects TRBV11-2 to TRBJ2-1, with TRBD2 matching 8 bases. The sequenced sample consisted of liver tumor tissue from sampling region 3. The subset denotes: tumor region T3, left-lateral pole. The CDR3 here is CPNSLESGSMSEQFF. In DNA, the CDR3 is TGTCCCAACAGCTTAGAGAGCGGGAGTATGAGTGAGCAGTTCTTC. The full variable domain, rest sourced from reference TRBV11-2 and TRBJ2-1, is EAGVAQSPRYKIIEKRQSVAFWCNPISGHATLYWYQQILGQGPKLLIQFQNNGVVDDSQLPKDRFSAERLKGVDSTLKIQPAKLEDSAVYLCPNSLESGSMSEQFFGPGTRLTVL.